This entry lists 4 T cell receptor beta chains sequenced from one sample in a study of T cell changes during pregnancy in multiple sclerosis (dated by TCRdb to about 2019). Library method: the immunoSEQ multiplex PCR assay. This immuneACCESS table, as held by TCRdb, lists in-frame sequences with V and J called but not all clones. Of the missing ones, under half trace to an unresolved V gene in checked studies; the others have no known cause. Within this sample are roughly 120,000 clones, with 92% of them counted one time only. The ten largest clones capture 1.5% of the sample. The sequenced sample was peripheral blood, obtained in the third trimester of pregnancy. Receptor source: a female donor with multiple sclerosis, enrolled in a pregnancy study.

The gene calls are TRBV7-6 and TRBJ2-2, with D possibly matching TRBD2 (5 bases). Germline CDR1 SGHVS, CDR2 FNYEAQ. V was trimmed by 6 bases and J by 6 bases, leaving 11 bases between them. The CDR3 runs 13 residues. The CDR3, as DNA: TGTGCCAGCAGTCTGAGGGTGGCCGGGGAGCTGTTTTTT. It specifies CASSLRVAGELFF.

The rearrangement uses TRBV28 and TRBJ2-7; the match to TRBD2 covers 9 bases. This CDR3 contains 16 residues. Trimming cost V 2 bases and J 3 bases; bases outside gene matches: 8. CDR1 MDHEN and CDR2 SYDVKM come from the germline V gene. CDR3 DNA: TGTGCCAGCAGTTTAGGACGAGCGGGAGGTAGCTACGAGCAGTACTTC. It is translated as CASSLGRAGGSYEQYF.

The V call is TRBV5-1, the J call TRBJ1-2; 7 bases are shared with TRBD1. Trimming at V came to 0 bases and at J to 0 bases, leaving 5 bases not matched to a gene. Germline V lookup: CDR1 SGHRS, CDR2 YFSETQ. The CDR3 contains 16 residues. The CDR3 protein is CASSLEGQRTNYGYTF. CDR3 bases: TGCGCCAGCAGCTTGGAGGGACAGAGGACTAACTATGGCTACACCTTC.

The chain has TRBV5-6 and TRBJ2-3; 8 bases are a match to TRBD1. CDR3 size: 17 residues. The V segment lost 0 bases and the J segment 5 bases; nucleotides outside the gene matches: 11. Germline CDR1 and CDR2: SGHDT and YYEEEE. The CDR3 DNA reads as TGTGCCAGCAGCTTGGAGGGCAGGGGGCGGATGGAAGATACGCAGTATTTT. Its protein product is CASSLEGRGRMEDTQYF.